These T cell receptor beta chains were read from a single sample in a study of T-cell memory formation after mild COVID-19. TCRdb reprocessed the 5' RACE reads with MiXCR, giving one entry per CDR3 protein. The sample yields roughly 400,000 distinct CDR3 sequences, roughly a quarter seen once. Sequenced input: PBMCs or a T cell subset sorted from them (not recorded which). The source of these receptors is an adult woman who had mild COVID-19 (a few samples of this study predate the infection). Cell type and time point are not known. CDR3s include the opening cysteine and the closing phenylalanine or tryptophan. The size entry is marked missing in some rows and otherwise reads once, few, many or a size class.

j_gene	abundance	v_gene	CDR3aa
TRBJ2-1	NA	TRBV24-1	CATSAGGGNEQFF
TRBJ2-1	few	TRBV20-1	CSALAAPNNNEQFF
TRBJ1-1	NA	TRBV4-1	CASSPGREKGTEAFF
TRBJ2-7	few	TRBV20-1	CSAHRDRAYEQYF
TRBJ2-7	NA	TRBV12-3/TRBV12-4	CASSLAPGSRGDEQYF
TRBJ2-5	few	TRBV5-1	CASSSLGEETQYF
TRBJ2-1	few	TRBV5-1	CASSWSGGKYNEQFF
TRBJ2-1	NA	TRBV20-1	CSAQRGLNTYNEQFF
TRBJ1-6	NA	TRBV4-3	CASSQGEQGGYSPLHF
TRBJ2-2	few	TRBV25-1	CASSEGLAGGGELFF
TRBJ2-5	few	TRBV15	CATSGGGSRTQYF
TRBJ1-3	NA	TRBV18	CASSPRLSRDSGNTIYF
TRBJ2-4	NA	TRBV4-1	CASSQPGLAGVGNIQYF
TRBJ2-6	NA	TRBV12-3/TRBV12-4	CAIDSSSSGANVLTF
TRBJ1-1	few	TRBV29-1	CSVDGGLGTEAFF
TRBJ2-1	NA	TRBV7-6	CASSLASDEQFF
TRBJ2-1	once	TRBV20-1	CSARGTTTDNEQFF
TRBJ2-1	NA	TRBV7-6	CASSLQTSGGYNEQFF
TRBJ2-2	NA	TRBV2	CAVPGEDTGELFF
TRBJ2-1	NA	TRBV7-9	CASDDYSDEQFF
TRBJ2-1	NA	TRBV12-3/TRBV12-4	CASSLEPVYEQFF
TRBJ2-3	NA	TRBV11-2	CASSRNGVGDTQYF
TRBJ1-5	NA	TRBV5-1	CASSYTGGNQPQHF
TRBJ2-1	few	TRBV7-9	CASSPPGNGFNEQFF
TRBJ2-1	NA	TRBV19	CASSLPERYNEQFF
TRBJ2-7	few	TRBV4-2	CASSQYTGRRSYEQYF
TRBJ2-7	few	TRBV13	CASSLGSAAYEQYF
TRBJ2-1	few	TRBV20-1	CSAREPSRTSGGTQFF
TRBJ2-3	NA	TRBV12-3/TRBV12-4	CASSLPSSGGQPDTQYF
TRBJ2-7	few	TRBV28	CASRSSGNYEQYF
TRBJ2-3	few	TRBV10-3	CAITDSGGADTQYF
TRBJ1-1	few	TRBV7-9	CASSLGSGLTTEAFF
TRBJ2-3	few	TRBV5-1	CASSWGTGGTDTQYF
TRBJ2-1	NA	TRBV5-1	CASSFVGQDNEQFF
TRBJ1-5	NA	TRBV24-1	CATSDSRVPNQPQHF
TRBJ2-3	few	TRBV7-9	CASSPAAPSTDTQYF
TRBJ2-7	NA	TRBV5-1	CASSLAAEDYEQYF
TRBJ2-7	few	TRBV16	CASSQTGSGEQYF